This paragraph reports one T cell receptor beta chain. Its cognate antigen is unknown. V lost 3 bases and J lost 5, with 10 bases in between. Germline CDR1 and CDR2: MDHEN and SYDVKM. The CDR3 spans 14 residues. TCRdb reanalysed the 5' RACE reads using MiXCR and keeps one entry per CDR3 protein. The sample carries under 250,000 distinct CDR3 sequences, about 12% recorded once. The data were obtained in a study of identical twins. Study conclusions and caveats: Abundant beta clonotypes from cord blood bore fewer insertions; memory repertoires lacked this pattern. Cross-sectional statistical analysis, not tracking of the same donors, underpinned the conclusions. Weaker excess twin sharing was observed in beta out-of-frame sequences.

Everyone who gave samples was a healthy Caucasian. The data also belong to a second study, concerning yellow fever vaccine responses in identical twins.

The origin of this receptor is a woman aged 18-29 years in good health. Sequencing was performed on memory (CD45RO+) T cells sorted from blood. The V gene is TRBV28, the J gene TRBJ2-2; no clear D gene. The CDR3 nucleotides are TGTGCCAGCAGTTTTCCGGACCAGACCGGGGAGCTGTTTTTT. This encodes CASSFPDQTGELFF.